This T cell receptor (beta chain) came from a study of blood T cell repertoires in COVID-19. Produced via immunoSEQ multiplex PCR; TCRdb's table is partial and in-frame only. The sample contains about 350,000 clones, 75% to 90% of which appear only once. Germline CDR1 MNHEY, CDR2 SVGAGI. The CDR3 sequence is 13 residues long. V shed 5 bases, J shed 8 bases, and the junction held 2 bases outside the gene matches. The sample consisted of peripheral blood. The rearrangement joins TRBV6-5 to TRBJ1-3; 11 bases are shared with TRBD1. The sequence derives from a woman in her fifties or sixties with COVID-19, enrolled during active disease. The DNA for the CDR3 is TGTGCCAGCAGTAGGGGACAGGGGGACACCATATATTTT. Translated, it gives CASSRGQGDTIYF.